The next 7 T cell receptor beta chains were all read from a single sample in a study of cytomegalovirus exposure and HLA in healthy donors. PCR employed 60 Vbeta and 13 Jbeta primers. Here immunoSEQ multiplex PCR was the method, and the copy in TCRdb shows in-frame clones only, minus some. The sample shows more than 95,000 clones, less than 80% of them seen only once. Sequenced input: PBMCs. The receptors were sampled from a man aged 45-65 years in good health and CMV-seronegative.

The DNA of the CDR3 is TGTGCCAGCAGCTTAGCGCGGGGGATTCCGAACACCGGGGAGCTGTTTTTT. It encodes CASSLARGIPNTGELFF. This chain connects TRBV7-8 to TRBJ2-2; TRBD2 agrees at 7 bases. The junction had 4 bases not matched to a gene; V was cut back by 0 bases and J by 0 bases. This CDR3 region has 17 residues. Germline loops: CDR1 SGHVS, CDR2 FQNEAQ.

In this sample, this clone turned up a few times. The gene calls are TRBV7-2 and TRBJ2-5; 7 bases are a match to TRBD2. The germline gives CDR1 SGHTA, CDR2 FQGNSA. V trimming: 5 bases; J trimming: 0 bases; junction bases outside the gene matches: 3. The CDR3 is 14 residues long. CDR3 sequence: CASSRGGDQETQYF. CDR3 DNA: TGTGCCAGCAGCCGCGGGGGAGACCAAGAGACCCAGTACTTC.

The rearrangement joins TRBV5-5 to TRBJ2-6; the match to TRBD2 covers 7 bases. This CDR3 has 18 residues. With V trimmed by 1 base and J by 3 bases, 10 bases remained unmatched. Per germline, CDR1 SGHKS and CDR2 YYEKEE (reference sequence). The CDR3 region is CASSLYGGGEGGANVLTF. The CDR3, as DNA: TGTGCCAGCAGCTTGTATGGGGGAGGGGAGGGTGGGGCCAACGTCCTGACTTTC.

J is TRBJ2-1 and V is TRBV9; TRBD2 matches 12 bases. The CDR3 covers 15 residues. J gave up 5 bases and V 2 bases, and 2 bases lay outside the gene matches. Germline V CDR1 and CDR2: SGDLS, YYNGEE. The CDR3 sequence is CASSVLAGGNNEQFF. The CDR3 region has the DNA TGTGCCAGCAGCGTTCTAGCGGGGGGGAACAATGAGCAGTTCTTC.

The chain carries TRBV30 and TRBJ1-2, with D perhaps TRBD1 (6 bases). Germline CDR1 reads GTSNPN; CDR2 reads SVGIG (reference sequence). V lost 0 bases to trimming and J lost 8 bases, with 16 bases between them. This CDR3 has 14 amino acids. The CDR3 region is CAWSVRGDTLGYTF. The CDR3 nucleotides read TGTGCCTGGAGTGTTCGGGGGGACACTTTGGGCTACACCTTC.

The CDR3 region has the DNA TGCGCCAGCAGCTTGGCGGCGGGGGGCCCGGGGAACACTGAAGCTTTCTTT. It translates to CASSLAAGGPGNTEAFF. V is TRBV5-1 and J is TRBJ1-1; perhaps TRBD1 as D (6 bases). Germline CDR1 SGHRS, CDR2 YFSETQ. This CDR3 has 17 residues. Trimming stripped 0 bases from V and 1 base from J, with 16 bases between.

About this clone: Germline and junction disagree at one end, which may indicate a read error. This chain links TRBV7-9 with TRBJ1-2; no reliable D call. CDR1 and CDR2 from the germline V gene are SEHNR and FQNEAQ (reference sequence). The CDR3 length is 11 residues. This chain's CDR3 is CSSSQTWSYTF. The DNA for the CDR3 is TGTTCCAGCAGCCAGACATGGAGCTACACCTTC.